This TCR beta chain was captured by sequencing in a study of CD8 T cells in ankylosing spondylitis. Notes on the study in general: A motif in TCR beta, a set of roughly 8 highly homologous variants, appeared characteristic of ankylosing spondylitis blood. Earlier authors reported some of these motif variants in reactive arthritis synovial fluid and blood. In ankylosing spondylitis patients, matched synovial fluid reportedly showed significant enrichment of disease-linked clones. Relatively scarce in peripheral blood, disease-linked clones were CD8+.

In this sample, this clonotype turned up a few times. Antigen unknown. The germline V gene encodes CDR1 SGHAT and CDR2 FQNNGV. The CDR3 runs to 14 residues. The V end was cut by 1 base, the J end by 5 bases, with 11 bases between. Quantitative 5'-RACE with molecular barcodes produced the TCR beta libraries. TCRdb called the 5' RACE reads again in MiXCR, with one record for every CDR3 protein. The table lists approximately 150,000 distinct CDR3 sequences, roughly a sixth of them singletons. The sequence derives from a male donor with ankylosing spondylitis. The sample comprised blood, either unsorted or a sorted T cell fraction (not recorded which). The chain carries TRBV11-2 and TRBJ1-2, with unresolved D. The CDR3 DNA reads TGTGCCAGCAGCTTAGGCGGGCCCGTTTATGGCTACACCTTC. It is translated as CASSLGGPVYGYTF.